This T cell receptor beta chain stems from a study of human T cells and chemical hapten exposure. Time point: pre-sensitization, week 0. As for treatment: therapeutic diphenylcyclopropenone sensitization with weekly scalp DPC. Per the study methods: TCRs per sample had a median of roughly 96,000 and ranged from roughly 20,000 to 700,000. TCRdb itself ran the RACE reads through MiXCR, one entry per CDR3 protein. The authors' filters were not applied to this entry. The sample contains 200,000 to 300,000 distinct CDR3 sequences, about 8.1% of which appear only once. The receptor was derived from a woman between 40 and 50 years old with alopecia areata. Some clones in this sample may be carry-over from other donors' samples. The input for sequencing was whole blood, taken in connection with sensitization to the hapten diphenylcyclopropenone (DPC).

CDR3 in amino acids: CASKGLMNTGELFF. The CDR3 nucleotides read TGTGCCAGCAAGGGGCTAATGAACACCGGGGAGCTGTTTTTT. The chain uses TRBV6-2 or TRBV6-3 and TRBJ2-2, with a possible D match to TRBD1 (5 bases). The germline gives CDR1 MNHEY, CDR2 SVGEGT. The CDR3 runs to 14 residues. V was clipped by 7 bases and J by 1 base, with 10 bases between them.